Reported below is one T cell receptor (beta chain). Its antigen is unidentified. The use of a sample-barcoded 5' primer and a J-beta primer mix characterized a second PCR of roughly 7 to 12 cycles. TCRdb analysed the 5' RACE reads with MiXCR anew, one entry per CDR3 protein. In the table there are about 680,000 distinct CDR3 sequences, approximately 49% of which are singletons. Germline loops: CDR1 SGHDT, CDR2 YYEEEE. Trimming took off 4 bases at V and 3 bases at J, with 14 bases between the two ends. This CDR3 is 15 amino acids long. These data originate in a study of blood T cells in healthy people across ages. Whole-study results and caveats: Unknown donor CMV status possibly confounded expanded clonotype changes.

The chain carries TRBV5-6 and TRBJ1-5; tentative D call: TRBD1 (6 bases). The source of this sequence is a woman between 55 and 75 years old in good health. Sequenced input: blood. The CDR3 loop is CASSRKTGINQPQHF. CDR3 sequence (DNA): TGTGCCAGCAGCCGAAAGACAGGTATCAATCAGCCCCAGCATTTT.